What follows are 8 T cell receptor beta chains derived from one specimen sequenced in a study of OX40 agonist ivuxolimab in advanced cancers. Method: immunoSEQ multiplex PCR; TCRdb's copy keeps in-frame clones and lacks some. Among fewer than 15,000 clones listed, more than 75% were seen once. Sequencing used CD4+ or CD8+ T cells sorted from blood, obtained in a trial of the OX40 agonist ivuxolimab. The receptors stem from an adult with an advanced solid tumor such as melanoma, head and neck, liver or kidney cancer.

CDR3 nucleotide sequence: TGTGCCAGCAGCTTGGGCGCAGCGAGCAATCAGCCCCAGCATTTT. Translating it yields CASSLGAASNQPQHF. The rearrangement links TRBV5-4 to TRBJ1-5; D call uncertain. Germline assignment: CDR1 SGHNT and CDR2 YYREEE (reference sequence). Trimming pared 0 bases from V and 1 base from J, leaving 8 bases between. The CDR3 length is 15 residues.

The chain employs TRBV30 and TRBJ1-1; 8 positions agree with TRBD1. The CDR3 has 13 amino acids. After removal of 5 bases from V and 5 bases from J, the junction contained 7 bases not matched to a gene. Per the germline V gene, CDR1 is GTSNPN and CDR2 is SVGIG (reference sequence). This CDR3 is CAWSQGARTEAFF. The CDR3 DNA follows: TGTGCCTGGTCCCAGGGGGCGAGGACTGAAGCTTTCTTT.

The chain couples TRBV7-2 to TRBJ2-2; maybe TRBD2 (5 bases). Germline-derived CDR1 and CDR2 are SGHTA and FQGNSA. The V gene lost 5 bases and the J gene lost 1 base, with 11 bases spanning the gap. This CDR3 region has 15 residues. The CDR3 is CASSLPRGNTGELFF. The CDR3 nucleotides read TGTGCCAGCAGCCTTCCTCGGGGGAACACCGGGGAGCTGTTTTTT.

The chain employs TRBV4-3 and TRBJ2-2; 10 bases map to TRBD1. This CDR3 comprises 16 residues. CDR1 and CDR2 from the germline V gene are LGHNA and YSLEER. With 6 bases clipped from V and 7 bases from J, the junction kept 11 bases outside the gene matches. DNA of the CDR3: TGCGCCAGCAGTATCCGGGACAGGGGACTTAACGGGGAGCTGTTTTTT. This translates into CASSIRDRGLNGELFF.

This clone was seen just once. This chain connects TRBV27 to TRBJ2-7; the match to TRBD1 covers 9 bases. CDR1 is MNHEY, CDR2 SMNVEV, per germline (reference sequence). J lost 0 bases, V lost 6 bases, and 6 bases had no gene match. This CDR3 has 15 amino acids. The CDR3 is CASSPDRGSSYEQYF. CDR3 sequence (DNA): TGTGCCAGCAGCCCGGACAGGGGCAGCTCCTACGAGCAGTACTTC.

The count of this clone is one. The chain recombines TRBV5-8 with TRBJ2-7; no clear D. Trimming took off 4 bases at V and 1 base at J, with 6 bases between the two ends. The germline gives CDR1 SGHTS, CDR2 YDEGEE. There are 12 residues in the CDR3. As DNA, the CDR3 is TGTGCCAGCAGCCCGCTATCCTACGAGCAGTACTTC. Translated, it gives CASSPLSYEQYF.

The chain uses TRBV2 and TRBJ2-5; 12 bases align to TRBD1. V shed 8 bases, J shed 6 bases, and the junction held 7 bases outside the gene matches. Germline assignment: CDR1 SNHLY and CDR2 FYNNEI. There are 14 residues in the CDR3. This CDR3 reads CASSPGQGAQTQYF. In DNA, the CDR3 is TGTGCCAGCTCTCCGGGACAGGGGGCTCAGACCCAGTACTTC.

The V and J genes are TRBV19 and TRBJ2-1; D not resolved. CDR1 and CDR2 from the germline V gene are LNHDA and SQIVND (reference sequence). This CDR3 comprises 14 residues. Trimming took off 4 bases at V and 0 bases at J, with 7 bases between the two ends. The CDR3 loop is CASSNGPSYNEQFF. For the CDR3, the DNA is TGTGCCAGTAGTAACGGCCCCTCCTACAATGAGCAGTTCTTC.